What follows are 8 T cell receptor beta chains derived from one specimen sequenced in a study of spatial heterogeneity in lung cancer (dated by TCRdb to the late 2010s). Explained via the paper, the time point label denotes: blood at routine non-recurrence follow-up after resection. TCR sequencing used whole RNA extracted from tumor and nontumor lung tissue, or from cryopreserved PBMC samples, without cell sorting. Library construction relied on 5' RACE. Reads for this sample came from a NextSeq 500. Through fastp at Q25 and MiXCR, TCRdb rebuilt clones from the public reads, retaining in-frame beta chains. Rows with a matching CDR3 protein are joined into one entry that keeps the most common DNA and genes. Within this sample are around 120,000 distinct CDR3 sequences, with 12% of them counted one time only. Of the sample, approximately 16% falls within the top ten clones. Sequencing used PBMCs, obtained at follow-up. These receptors were taken from a male donor with early-stage non-small cell lung cancer.

The sample holds a few counts of this clonotype. At one end, the junction sequence differs from germline, possibly due to a read error. V and J are TRBV29-1 and TRBJ1-3, with 9 positions matching TRBD1. Germline CDR1 is SQVTM and CDR2 is ANQGSEA. CDR3 length equals 12 residues. The CDR3 reads CSVGQGETHFTF. The CDR3 bases are TGCAGCGTTGGACAGGGGGAGACCCACTTTACTTTT.

This clonotype appeared a few times. The rearrangement joins TRBV5-1 to TRBJ2-3, with 7 bases matching TRBD2. Trimming at V came to 5 bases and at J to 0 bases, leaving 3 bases not matched to a gene. The CDR3 is 14 amino acids. The germline gives CDR1 SGHRS, CDR2 YFSETQ. The chain's CDR3 is CASRGSGSTDTQYF. CDR3 coding DNA: TGCGCCAGCAGGGGTAGCGGGAGCACAGATACGCAGTATTTT.

This clonotype has at least ten counts. The CDR3 sequence is CASSFKGNGYTF. The DNA of the CDR3 is TGTGCCAGCAGTTTCAAGGGGAATGGCTACACCTTC. The chain recombines TRBV28 with TRBJ1-2; TRBD1 is a possible D gene (5 bases). Trimming removed 3 bases at V and 6 bases at J, with 8 bases between. The CDR3 extends over 12 amino acids. CDR1 and CDR2 from the germline V gene are MDHEN and SYDVKM.

The gene calls are TRBV12-3 or TRBV12-4 and TRBJ2-4; D is unresolved. CDR3 size: 14 residues. V was clipped by 6 bases and J by 0 bases, with 9 bases between them. This CDR3 is CASSPDEAKNIQYF. DNA for the CDR3: TGTGCCAGCAGCCCAGACGAAGCCAAAAACATTCAGTACTTC.

This clonotype was detected only a few times. The chain uses TRBV3-1 and TRBJ2-2, with 13 bases matching TRBD2. Germline values: CDR1 LGHDT, CDR2 YNNKEL (reference sequence). J gave up 6 bases and V 4 bases, and 8 bases lay outside the gene matches. This CDR3 is 17 amino acids long. The CDR3 reads CASSPRTSGGLAGELFF. CDR3 bases: TGTGCCAGCAGCCCAAGGACTAGCGGGGGCCTGGCCGGGGAGCTGTTTTTT.

V usage is TRBV18 and J usage is TRBJ2-3, with 10 bases fitting TRBD2. Unmatched junction bases numbered 13, after V lost 4 bases and J lost 0 bases. Germline V lookup: CDR1 KGHSH, CDR2 LQKENI. This CDR3 is built from 19 residues. The CDR3 here is CASSLRSSGGRTSTDTQYF. Written as DNA, the CDR3 is TGTGCCAGCTCACTTAGGTCTAGCGGGGGACGGACTAGCACAGATACGCAGTATTTT. Complete variable domain (other parts from reference TRBV18 and TRBJ2-3): NAGVMQNPRHLVRRRGQEARLRCSPMKGHSHVYWYRQLPEEGLKFMVYLQKENIIDESGMPKERFSAEFPKEGPSILRIQQVVRGDSAAYFCASSLRSSGGRTSTDTQYFGPGTRLTVL.

The gene calls are TRBV7-2 and TRBJ2-7; 8 nucleotides match TRBD1. The CDR3 has 17 amino acids. Germline CDR1 and CDR2: SGHTA and FQGNSA. J lost 3 bases, V lost 1 base, and 11 bases had no gene match. The CDR3 nucleotides read TGTGCCAGCAGCTTAGGATTCCGGCAGGGGGCGGTCTACGAGCAGTACTTC. This sequence encodes CASSLGFRQGAVYEQYF.

This clonotype was found many times. The rearrangement links TRBV7-9 to TRBJ2-6; no firm D call. CDR3 length equals 12 residues. V lost 3 bases to trimming and J lost 3 bases, with 0 bases between them. CDR1 and CDR2 from the germline V gene are SEHNR and FQNEAQ (reference sequence). The CDR3, as DNA: TGTGCCAGCAGCTTTGGGGCCAACGTCCTGACTTTC. The encoded protein is CASSFGANVLTF. The entire variable domain, with the rest obtained from reference TRBV7-9 and TRBJ2-6, is as follows: DTGVSQNPRHKITKRGQNVTFRCDPISEHNRLYWYRQTLGQGPEFLTYFQNEAQLEKSRLLSDRFSAERPKGSFSTLEIQRTEQGDSAMYLCASSFGANVLTFGAGSRLTVL.